This TCR beta chain was obtained from a study of chemoradiotherapy in HPV16-positive cancers. This clone was counted only a few times. Generated by immunoSEQ multiplex PCR, the TCRdb table keeps only in-frame clones and is missing some. Here the sample spans around 40,000 clones, 76% being singletons. The sample consisted of blood, taken from a patient who underwent chemoradiotherapy. This receptor was taken from a human donor with HPV-associated anogenital cancer.

CDR3 in amino acids: CATSRGDRGIGSRQPQHF. CDR3 bases: TGTGCCACCAGCAGAGGGGACAGGGGGATAGGTTCGCGGCAGCCCCAGCATTTT. This sequence joins TRBV15 and TRBJ1-5; TRBD1 matches at 11 bases. CDR3 length: 18 amino acids. V lost 1 base, J lost 7 bases, and 12 bases stayed unmatched. In germline, CDR1 is LNHNV, CDR2 YYDKDF (reference sequence).